What follows describes a single TCR beta chain. There is no known antigen for this receptor. Nothing much larger sits one base from this clone, and base qualities are not available. The data originate from a study of T-cell memory formation after mild COVID-19 (dated by TCRdb to the early 2020s). Regarding the complete study: TCR sequence clusters from the two donors were largely donor specific. T-cell clones expanding and contracting after mild COVID-19 in a couple of donors were tracked by longitudinal TCRalpha and TCRbeta repertoire sequencing. The cohort comprised two young, previously healthy adult volunteers, one female and one male. Beyond this particular receptor, the publication reports: SARS-CoV-2 specificity of the second-wave clones peaking on day 37 was not confirmed. Only a couple of mild cases were covered by the study, and larger cohorts that include severe cases with pre-infection samples were considered necessary. From day 15 to 85, contracting clones showed balanced CD4/CD8 phenotypes, whereas a second wave of clones that expanded from day 15 to 37 leaned towards CD4+. Contracting CD4+ clones appeared mostly in the CM and EM memory subsets, whereas CD8+ clones were enriched in EMRA. Some responding clones were detected in pre-infection memory, suggesting pre-existing cross-reactive memory T cells joined the SARS-CoV-2 response.

Instrument on record: Illumina NovaSeq 6000. Using 5'RACE with constant-segment primers, TCRalpha and TCRbeta cDNA libraries were constructed, with sample barcodes and unique molecular identifiers added in the process. Trizol reagent was used to extract RNA from every sample. Libraries were amplified in two PCR steps, with a second sample barcode and Illumina TruSeq adapters added in the second step. Sequencing of libraries was performed on an Illumina NovaSeq with 2 x 150 bp paired-end reads. Turning to the authors' computational methods: Reads were demultiplexed and collapsed into UMI-guided consensus sequences with migec v1.2.7. Using mixcr v2.1.11, UMI consensuses were aligned to TRA and TRB V and J templates and then assembled into clonotypes. A clonotype was counted as expanded or contracted only when both edgeR and NoisET called the clonotype significant, with the noise models trained on biological replicates. For edgeR calls, the thresholds were a false discovery rate-adjusted p below 0.01 and a log2 fold-change of 1. As an exploratory analysis of dynamics, max-normalized trajectories of the 1000 most abundant clonotypes were examined with PCA combined with hierarchical clustering. The CD4 or CD8 phenotype of responding clones was assigned using the separately sequenced CD4+ and CD8+ repertoires. The raw public reads went through TCRdb reprocessing: fastp at Q25, MiXCR clone calling, in-frame beta chains kept. Identical CDR3 protein sequences are pooled into one entry, listed with their most common genes and DNA. TCRdb, not the authors, supplied the V and J calls. This sample comprises about 58,000 distinct CDR3 sequences, 28% of them detected only once. 43% of the sample goes to the ten largest clones.

PBMCs were isolated by Ficoll-Paque density gradient centrifugation. Sequencing was performed on PBMCs or a T cell subset sorted from them (not recorded which). The receptor was derived from a man in his late teens or twenties who had mild COVID-19 (a few samples of this study predate the infection). The sample titles of this study are shuffled in the database, so cell type and time point are left out; the donor was told from shared clones.

The nucleotides are TGTGCCAGCGGGACAGGGGGTCCGTTACCCGGGGAGCTGTTTTTT. Its protein product is CASGTGGPLPGELFF. This sequence uses TRBV12-3 or TRBV12-4 and TRBJ2-2; TRBD1 aligns with 11 central bases. Measured from the cysteine to the phenylalanine, the CDR3 is 15 residues long. Only the CDR3 DNA is retained, 45 bases long and in frame from the first base. Trimming accounts for 8 bases at V and 6 bases at J, while the number of junction bases matched to no gene is 8.